This section outlines one T cell receptor (beta chain) sequence together with its context. Its matching antigen is unknown. The data derive from a study of naive and memory T cell subsets. Study results and caveats: Naive repertoires, especially CD8, held a few larger clonotypes, possibly memory cells re-expressing CD45RA.

The CDR3 runs to 13 residues. Germline assignment: CDR1 DFQATT and CDR2 SNEGSKA (reference sequence). Both TRBC1 and TRBC2 were covered by a beta constant-region primer of two equimolar oligonucleotides. Nested alpha and beta constant-region primers with the SP2 primer drove four PCR rounds on ligated cDNA. One entry per CDR3 protein results from TCRdb running MiXCR on the UMI-ligation and nested PCR reads. The table has 150,000 or so distinct CDR3 sequences, 22% seen once. V and J are TRBV20-1 and TRBJ2-3; 8 positions match TRBD1. The sequence came from a human donor in good health. The sequencing input was naive CD4+ T cells from blood. CDR3 sequence reads: CRMGQANTDTQYF. The DNA for the CDR3 is TGCAGGATGGGACAGGCGAACACAGATACGCAGTATTTT.